These T cell receptor beta chains were read from a single sample in a study of vaccination effects on CD4 cells after COVID-19. TCRdb keeps only in-frame clones here, not all; method: immunoSEQ multiplex PCR. Here the sample spans roughly 25,000 clones, roughly 70% being singletons. Their antigen targets remain unknown. The sample here was CD4+ T cells from PBMCs cultured with SARS-CoV-2 spike peptides, taken before COVID-19 vaccination. These receptors were taken from a human donor who received a COVID-19 vaccine. Both conserved end residues are part of each CDR3. A D gene is named only where the DNA matches it firmly. Some rows have no size entry. The others give once, few or many, or a class for an expanded clone.

CASSLGRRGNYNEQFF	TGTGCCAGCAGCTTAGGCCGACGGGGTAATTACAATGAGCAGTTCTTC	TRBV7-8	TRBJ2-1	-	-
CASSRGGEAFF	TGTGCCAGCAGCAGGGGGGGTGAAGCTTTCTTT	TRBV5-6	TRBJ1-1	-	-
CASRRAGQAGNEQFF	TGTGCCAGCAGACGTGCGGGACAGGCAGGAAATGAGCAGTTCTTC	TRBV3-1/TRBV3-2	TRBJ2-1	TRBD1	-
CASSQGRGSYEQYF	TGTGCCAGCAGCCAAGGACGGGGTTCCTACGAGCAGTACTTC	TRBV3-1/TRBV3-2	TRBJ2-7	-	-
CASSLGSGTGLNGYTF	TGCGCCAGCAGCTTGGGGTCCGGGACGGGCCTTAACGGCTACACCTTC	TRBV5-1	TRBJ1-2	-	-
CASSPRGVGNSPLHF	TGTGCCAGCTCACCCCGTGGGGTTGGGAATTCACCCCTCCACTTT	TRBV18	TRBJ1-6	-	once
CASRTSGTDTQYF	TGTGCCAGCAGGACTAGCGGCACAGATACGCAGTATTTT	TRBV3-1/TRBV3-2	TRBJ2-3	TRBD2	-
CASSPGPGYTGELFF	TGCGCCAGCAGCCCGGGGCCGGGCTACACCGGGGAGCTGTTTTTT	TRBV5-1	TRBJ2-2	-	-
CASSYSRLIGYEQYF	TGTGCCAGCAGTTACTCGCGGCTCATCGGCTACGAGCAGTACTTC	TRBV6-5	TRBJ2-7	-	-
CASATSEVNEQFF	TGCGCCAGCGCTACTAGCGAAGTCAATGAGCAGTTCTTC	TRBV10-1	TRBJ2-1	TRBD2	-
CASSLAGYNEQFF	TGTGCCAGCAGCTTAGCAGGGTACAATGAGCAGTTCTTC	TRBV11-2	TRBJ2-1	-	-
CARSLATGSKNIQYF	TGTGCCAGAAGCTTAGCAACAGGGTCCAAAAACATTCAGTACTTC	TRBV7-5	TRBJ2-4	-	-
CASSLRGYGTQYF	TGTGCCAGCAGCCTACGGGGCTACGGGACCCAGTACTTC	TRBV3-1/TRBV3-2	TRBJ2-5	-	few
CASFRGTGETQYF	TGTGCCAGCTTCCGGGGGACGGGAGAGACCCAGTACTTC	TRBV6-5	TRBJ2-5	-	-
CASSSGTFGQETQYF	TGTGCCAGCAGCTCCGGGACTTTTGGTCAAGAGACCCAGTACTTC	TRBV6-6	TRBJ2-5	-	-
CASSRTIAAYTEAFF	TGCGCCAGCAGCCGGACGATTGCCGCCTACACTGAAGCTTTCTTT	TRBV4-1	TRBJ1-1	-	-
CASSFSGTRGNTIYF	TGTGCCAGCAGCTTTTCCGGGACACGTGGAAACACCATATATTTT	TRBV7-2	TRBJ1-3	-	-
CASRPTTGGNYEQYF	TGTGCCAGCAGACCCACGACGGGCGGCAACTACGAGCAGTACTTC	TRBV6-5	TRBJ2-7	-	-
CASRPWQGSTGELFF	TGTGCCAGCAGGCCATGGCAGGGGAGCACCGGGGAGCTGTTTTTT	TRBV2	TRBJ2-2	-	-
CASRSGSESYEQYF	TGTGCCAGTAGATCCGGCTCGGAGTCCTACGAGCAGTACTTC	TRBV19	TRBJ2-7	-	-
CASNDIRGPETQYF	TGTGCCAGTAATGATATCCGAGGACCAGAGACCCAGTACTTC	TRBV19	TRBJ2-5	-	-
CATGLAGGGWTDTQYF	TGTGCCACCGGACTAGCGGGAGGCGGTTGGACAGATACGCAGTATTTT	TRBV15	TRBJ2-3	TRBD2	-
CASSEALVFRDREDFGNSPLHF	TGTGCCAGCAGTGAGGCGTTGGTATTCAGGGACAGGGAAGATTTCGGTAATTCACCCCTCCACTTT	TRBV2	TRBJ1-6	TRBD1	-
CATRKGQGQETQYF	TGTGCCACGAGAAAGGGACAGGGACAAGAGACCCAGTACTTC	TRBV19	TRBJ2-5	TRBD1	-
CASSYLRGLEGPLHF	TGTGCCAGCAGTTATCTTAGGGGGCTGGAAGGACCCCTCCACTTT	TRBV6-6	TRBJ1-6	TRBD1	-
CASSPRSSSGTSNEQFF	TGTGCCAGCAGTCCCCGTAGTTCTAGCGGGACATCCAATGAGCAGTTCTTC	TRBV27	TRBJ2-1	TRBD2	-
CASSQTGLSGNTIYF	TGTGCCAGCAGCCAGACAGGGCTCTCTGGAAACACCATATATTTT	TRBV6-5	TRBJ1-3	TRBD1	-
CASSLRTGASNQPQHF	TGTGCCAGCTCTCTTCGGACAGGGGCTAGCAATCAGCCCCAGCATTTT	TRBV2	TRBJ1-5	TRBD1	-
CASSLVAGQGRGEQYF	TGCGCCAGCAGCTTGGTCGCCGGACAGGGGCGAGGAGAGCAGTACTTC	TRBV5-1	TRBJ2-7	TRBD1	-
CASSEGPRLNAAQHF	TGCGCCAGCAGTGAAGGACCGAGGCTGAACGCAGCCCAGCATTTT	TRBV10-2	TRBJ1-5	-	-
CASSYKGSYEQYF	TGTGCCAGCAGTTACAAAGGGTCCTACGAGCAGTACTTC	TRBV6-5	TRBJ2-7	-	-
CASSFALGSGEGDTQYF	TGTGCCAGCAGCTTTGCCTTAGGTAGCGGGGAAGGAGATACGCAGTATTTT	TRBV11-3	TRBJ2-3	TRBD2	-
CASRRAIGGNQPQHF	TGTGCCAGCAGACGAGCAATAGGAGGCAATCAGCCCCAGCATTTT	TRBV6-5	TRBJ1-5	-	-
CSVVDSNYGYTF	TGCAGCGTTGTGGACAGTAACTATGGCTACACCTTC	TRBV29-1	TRBJ1-2	-	-
CASRAGGNTQYF	TGCGCCAGCAGGGCCGGGGGAAATACGCAGTATTTT	TRBV10-1	TRBJ2-3	-	-
CASSESPTRVGTVSGNIQYF	TGCGCCAGCAGTGAGTCCCCTACAAGGGTCGGTACAGTCTCGGGGAACATTCAGTACTTC	TRBV10-1	TRBJ2-4	-	once
CASSYSGRGSEPQHF	TGTGCCAGCAGTTACTCAGGCAGGGGGTCTGAGCCCCAGCATTTT	TRBV6-6	TRBJ1-5	TRBD1	few
CSVEVVRYGEQFF	TGCAGCGTTGAAGTCGTACGCTATGGTGAGCAGTTCTTC	TRBV29-1	TRBJ2-1	-	-
CASSDRQGVTNEKLFF	TGTGCCAGCAGTGACCGACAGGGGGTCACTAATGAAAAACTGTTTTTT	TRBV6-1	TRBJ1-4	TRBD1	-
CASSFAGGAPYGYTF	TGTGCCAGCAGCTTCGCAGGGGGTGCCCCCTATGGCTACACCTTC	TRBV5-5	TRBJ1-2	TRBD1	once
CASSREIGYEQYF	TGTGCCAGCAGCCGCGAAATAGGCTACGAGCAGTACTTC	TRBV7-2	TRBJ2-7	-	-
CASSLAGTFQETQYF	TGTGCCAGCAGCTTAGCCGGGACTTTCCAAGAGACCCAGTACTTC	TRBV7-2	TRBJ2-5	-	-
CASSNGGVHEQYF	TGTGCCAGCTCAAATGGGGGGGTCCACGAGCAGTACTTC	TRBV18	TRBJ2-7	TRBD2	-
CASSRTREAYGYTF	TGCGCCAGCAGCCGTACGAGGGAGGCCTATGGCTACACCTTC	TRBV4-1	TRBJ1-2	-	-
CASSPGLAGVSDTQYF	TGTGCCAGCAGCCCTGGACTAGCGGGAGTTTCAGATACGCAGTATTTT	TRBV11-3	TRBJ2-3	TRBD2	once
CASSLAGYGYTF	TGTGCCAGCAGCTTGGCGGGATATGGCTACACCTTC	TRBV5-6	TRBJ1-2	-	-
CASGPRGKGDSYEQYF	TGTGCTAGTGGCCCAAGGGGGAAGGGAGACTCCTACGAGCAGTACTTC	TRBV12-5	TRBJ2-7	-	-
CASSVGQGNTEAFF	TGTGCCAGCAGCGTGGGACAGGGGAACACTGAAGCTTTCTTT	TRBV5-4	TRBJ1-1	TRBD1	-
CASSLGHSPNYGYTF	TGTGCCAGCAGCTTAGGACACTCCCCTAACTATGGCTACACCTTC	TRBV7-9	TRBJ1-2	-	medium-sized
CASSLEGQFYGYTF	TGCGCCAGCAGCTTGGAGGGACAGTTCTATGGCTACACCTTC	TRBV5-1	TRBJ1-2	TRBD1	-
CASKTGSTNTGELFF	TGCGCCAGCAAAACGGGGTCTACGAACACCGGGGAGCTGTTTTTT	TRBV5-1	TRBJ2-2	-	once
CASSQDAGDAGELFF	TGTGCCAGCAGCCAAGACGCAGGGGATGCCGGGGAGCTGTTTTTT	TRBV3-1/TRBV3-2	TRBJ2-2	-	-
CASSQGAGGALETQYF	TGCGCCAGCAGCCAAGGGGCCGGGGGGGCCTTGGAGACCCAGTACTTC	TRBV4-1	TRBJ2-5	TRBD2	-
CASSQAGQYEQFF	TGTGCCAGCAGCCAAGCGGGACAGTATGAGCAGTTCTTC	TRBV3-1/TRBV3-2	TRBJ2-1	TRBD1	-
CASSWGGRGTDTQYF	TGCGCCAGCAGCTGGGGTGGCAGGGGCACAGATACGCAGTATTTT	TRBV5-1	TRBJ2-3	-	-
CASSPGLSSTGELFF	TGTGCCAGCAGTCCAGGCTTGTCCTCGACCGGGGAGCTGTTTTTT	TRBV27	TRBJ2-2	-	-
CASSQGLLQETQYF	TGTGCCAGCAGTCAGGGACTGTTACAAGAGACCCAGTACTTC	TRBV6-5	TRBJ2-5	-	once